Listed here are 30 T cell receptor beta chains from one sample, sequenced in a study of blood T cell repertoires in COVID-19. Data came from immunoSEQ multiplex PCR; TCRdb stores just in-frame clones and leaves some out. Here the sample spans 45,000 to 55,000 clones, approximately 88% being singletons. The sequenced sample consisted of peripheral blood. These TCRs come from a human donor in a cohort sampled during active COVID-19.

The chain carries TRBV7-6 and TRBJ2-5; 13 positions match TRBD2. Germline values: CDR1 SGHVS, CDR2 FNYEAQ. The CDR3 has 16 residues. Unmatched junction bases numbered 7, after V lost 5 bases and J lost 4 bases. As DNA, the CDR3 is TGTGCCAGCAGCCCCGAGACTAGCGGGAGGAGAGAGACCCAGTACTTC. Its translation is CASSPETSGRRETQYF.

The V and J genes are TRBV11-2 and TRBJ2-1, with D unclear. CDR1 is SGHAT and CDR2 is FQNNGV in the germline V gene. Trimming took 4 bases from V and 0 from J, leaving 13 bases between them. The CDR3 has 16 residues. The CDR3 reads CASSSIEKRSYNEQFF. CDR3 coding DNA: TGTGCCAGCAGCTCCATCGAGAAGCGCTCCTACAATGAGCAGTTCTTC.

The V gene is TRBV11-2, the J gene TRBJ1-3; possibly TRBD1 for D (6 bases). Germline CDR1 reads SGHAT; CDR2 reads FQNNGV. The ends were cut back, 5 bases at V and 4 bases at J, with 21 bases in the middle. The CDR3 runs to 17 residues. CDR3: CASSPGAWRGYGNTIYF. The CDR3 DNA follows: TGTGCCAGCAGCCCGGGGGCGTGGCGGGGGTACGGAAACACCATATATTTT. The full variable domain, with the rest looked up from reference TRBV11-2 and TRBJ1-3, is EAGVAQSPRYKIIEKRQSVAFWCNPISGHATLYWYQQILGQGPKLLIQFQNNGVVDDSQLPKDRFSAERLKGVDSTLKIQPAKLEDSAVYLCASSPGAWRGYGNTIYFGEGSWLTVV.

The chain is built from TRBV6-6 and TRBJ1-5, with TRBD1 identical over 9 bases. Germline V gene data show CDR1 as MNHNY and CDR2 as SVGAGI (reference sequence). V shed 5 bases and J 4 bases; nucleotides not matched to a gene: 3. The CDR3 runs to 14 residues. The CDR3 nucleotides read TGTGCCAGCAGTCAAGGACAGGGGAATCAGCCCCAGCATTTT. Amino acid sequence: CASSQGQGNQPQHF.

The V gene is TRBV5-5, the J gene TRBJ2-2; 8 bases are shared with TRBD2. J gave up 4 bases and V 4 bases, and 12 bases lay outside the gene matches. The CDR3 has 17 amino acids. Germline CDR1 SGHKS, CDR2 YYEKEE (reference sequence). This CDR3 reads CASSPNAGGSGTGELFF. CDR3 DNA: TGTGCCAGCAGCCCAAACGCGGGGGGCTCGGGCACCGGGGAGCTGTTTTTT.

The CDR3 region has the DNA TGTGCCATCAGTGAGAGTCCTGCGAATTCACCCCTCCACTTT. Protein product: CAISESPANSPLHF. The chain joins TRBV10-3 to TRBJ1-6; D gene unclear. V dropped 2 bases and J dropped 7 bases, with 9 bases sitting between them. Germline loops: CDR1 ENHRY, CDR2 SYGVKD. The length of the CDR3 is 14 residues.

The rearrangement links TRBV7-2 to TRBJ2-1, with 10 nucleotides matching TRBD1. V dropped 6 bases and J dropped 4; count of bases not matched to a gene: 3. Germline CDR1 is SGHTA and CDR2 is FQGNSA. The CDR3 contains 14 residues. The DNA of the CDR3 is TGTGCCAGCAGGACGGGACAGGGGTACAATGAGCAGTTCTTC. Translation gives CASRTGQGYNEQFF.

The chain is built from TRBV19 and TRBJ1-5; 9 bases agree with TRBD1. Germline V gene data show CDR1 as LNHDA and CDR2 as SQIVND (reference sequence). This CDR3 is 16 amino acids long. V gave up 9 bases and J gave up 0 bases; unmatched junction bases: 9. CDR3 in DNA: TGTGCCAGCCGAACCGGGACAGGGATTAGCAATCAGCCCCAGCATTTT. It is translated as CASRTGTGISNQPQHF. The entire variable domain, with the rest obtained from reference TRBV19 and TRBJ1-5, is as follows: DGGITQSPKYLFRKEGQNVTLSCEQNLNHDAMYWYRQDPGQGLRLIYYSQIVNDFQKGDIAEGYSVSREKKESFPLTVTSAQKNPTAFYLCASRTGTGISNQPQHFGDGTRLSIL.

The chain recombines TRBV7-9 with TRBJ2-3; 8 bases fit TRBD1. With 0 bases clipped from V and 1 base from J, the junction kept 9 bases outside the gene matches. The CDR3 extends over 18 amino acids. Germline V CDR1 and CDR2: SEHNR, FQNEAQ (reference sequence). In nucleotides, the CDR3 is TGTGCCAGCAGCTTAGCGGTTCGCCAGGGGGCCCGCACAGATACGCAGTATTTT. It specifies CASSLAVRQGARTDTQYF.

The chain uses TRBV2 and TRBJ1-2; the D is unclear. The CDR3 runs to 12 residues. Trimming stripped 5 bases from V and 9 bases from J, with 13 bases between. Per the germline V gene, CDR1 is SNHLY and CDR2 is FYNNEI. CDR3 bases: TGTGCCAGCAGTTCCCTCGGTGGTCGCTACACCTTC. Amino acid sequence: CASSSLGGRYTF.

The chain couples TRBV7-9 to TRBJ1-6; D remains unclear. Per the germline V gene, CDR1 is SEHNR and CDR2 is FQNEAQ (reference sequence). This CDR3 contains 14 residues. Trimming shortened V by 1 base and J by 8 bases, and 9 bases separated the two germline ends. CDR3: CASSLDPDYSPLHF. In nucleotides, the CDR3 is TGTGCCAGCAGCTTAGATCCGGACTATTCACCCCTCCACTTT.

The chain couples TRBV3-1 (or the pseudogene TRBV3-2) to TRBJ2-5; perhaps TRBD1 as D (6 bases). Germline V CDR1 and CDR2: LGHDT, YNNKEL (reference sequence). Trimming left V 5 bases short and J 8 bases short, with 15 bases between. The CDR3 loop spans 13 amino acids. CDR3 in amino acids: CASSGTTGSTQYF. The CDR3 DNA follows: TGTGCCAGCAGCGGAACCACAGGGAGCACCCAGTACTTC.

The chain couples TRBV15 to TRBJ2-3; 11 bases match TRBD1. The CDR3 runs 14 residues. Unmatched junction bases numbered 2, after V lost 5 bases and J lost 4 bases. Germline V gene data show CDR1 as LNHNV and CDR2 as YYDKDF (reference sequence). The CDR3 bases are TGTGCCACCAGCCGGGACAGGGGGTCAGATACGCAGTATTTT. Protein product: CATSRDRGSDTQYF.

CDR3 sequence: CASSIDTGANYGYTF. CDR3 DNA sequence: TGCGCCAGCAGCATTGACACAGGGGCTAACTATGGCTACACCTTC. This rearrangement joins TRBV5-1 to TRBJ1-2; 7 bases fit TRBD1. The trim removed 4 bases at V and 0 bases at J, leaving 6 bases unmatched. This CDR3 contains 15 residues. The germline CDR1 and CDR2 sequences are SGHRS and YFSETQ.

This rearrangement joins TRBV5-1 to TRBJ2-4; TRBD2 agrees at 8 bases. Germline trimming cut 0 bases from V and 6 bases from J; bases unmatched to any gene: 11. This CDR3 is built from 17 residues. From germline, CDR1 is SGHRS and CDR2 YFSETQ. CDR3 sequence: CASSLVGAGDRINIQYF. Written as DNA, the CDR3 is TGCGCCAGCAGCTTGGTAGGAGCGGGGGACCGCATAAACATTCAGTACTTC.

The rearrangement uses TRBV4-3 and TRBJ2-3; 10 bases are shared with TRBD2. V was clipped by 0 bases and J by 1 base; unmatched bases: 13. Germline V gene data show CDR1 as LGHNA and CDR2 as YSLEER. This CDR3 contains 20 residues. The CDR3 DNA reads TGCGCCAGCAGCCAAGAGTATTGGGGGCTTGGGACTAGCGGCACAGATACGCAGTATTTT. Protein sequence: CASSQEYWGLGTSGTDTQYF.

The chain carries TRBV6-1 and TRBJ2-7; 9 bases align to TRBD1. CDR3 length: 17 amino acids. Losses at the gene ends were 4 bases for V and 3 bases for J; bases not matched to a gene: 13. The germline V gene has CDR1 MNHNS and CDR2 SASEGT. In nucleotides, the CDR3 is TGTGCCAGCAGTGCCAACACCGGGACAGGGTCGAACTACGAGCAGTACTTC. It specifies CASSANTGTGSNYEQYF.

The gene calls are TRBV7-9 and TRBJ2-1; tentative D call: TRBD2 (5 bases). The ends were cut back, 3 bases at V and 0 bases at J, with 12 bases in the middle. Germline lookup yields CDR1 SEHNR and CDR2 FQNEAQ (reference sequence). The length of the CDR3 is 16 residues. CDR3 in DNA: TGTGCCAGCAGCTTTGGCGGTGGGAGCTCCTACAATGAGCAGTTCTTC. It translates to CASSFGGGSSYNEQFF.

This clone occurred a few times. The chain combines TRBV7-8 with TRBJ1-2; possible D gene TRBD1, 6 bases. The CDR3 length is 14 residues. CDR1 is SGHVS, CDR2 FQNEAQ, per germline. Deletions cut 3 bases from V and 8 bases from J, with 16 bases between. The CDR3 region is CASSFTGIPTGYTF. CDR3 nucleotide sequence: TGTGCCAGCAGCTTTACAGGGATCCCCACCGGCTACACCTTC. Filled out from reference TRBV7-8 and TRBJ1-2, the complete variable domain reads GAGVSQSPRYKVAKRGQDVALRCDPISGHVSLFWYQQALGQGPEFLTYFQNEAQLDKSGLPSDRFFAERPEGSVSTLKIQRTQQEDSAVYLCASSFTGIPTGYTFGSGTRLTVV.

The rearrangement joins TRBV3-1 (or the pseudogene TRBV3-2) to TRBJ1-1; 8 bases map to TRBD1. CDR3 size: 15 residues. Germline V CDR1 and CDR2: LGHDT, YNNKEL (reference sequence). J gave up 11 bases and V 1 base, and 12 bases lay outside the gene matches. CDR3 in amino acids: CASSQGQGPERRAFF. Here the CDR3 DNA reads TGTGCCAGCAGCCAAGGACAGGGGCCGGAGCGGCGGGCTTTCTTT.

This rearrangement joins TRBV5-5 to TRBJ2-7; 8 nucleotides line up with TRBD1. V shed 2 bases and J 5 bases; nucleotides not matched to a gene: 6. CDR1 is SGHKS and CDR2 is YYEKEE in the germline V gene (reference sequence). This CDR3 region has 14 residues. The CDR3 spells CASSFGQGGHEQYF. The DNA for the CDR3 is TGTGCCAGCAGCTTCGGACAGGGAGGCCACGAGCAGTACTTC.

As to this clone: Other DNA sequences in this specimen translate into the identical CDR3. The J gene is TRBJ1-1, the V gene TRBV7-3; 8 nucleotides agree with TRBD1. Germline V gene lookup returns CDR1 SGHTA and CDR2 FQGTGA. V was clipped by 5 bases and J by 4 bases; unmatched bases: 3. The CDR3 covers 13 residues. CDR3 protein: CASSLQGGTEAFF. CDR3 coding DNA: TGTGCCAGCAGCCTACAGGGGGGCACTGAAGCTTTCTTT.

This chain joins TRBV19 and TRBJ2-7; possibly TRBD1 for D (6 bases). CDR1 is LNHDA and CDR2 is SQIVND in the germline V gene (reference sequence). The CDR3 consists of 15 residues. V shed 3 bases and J shed 3 bases, with 15 bases lying between them. The chain's CDR3 is CASSISGAEGYEQYF. The CDR3 nucleotides read TGTGCCAGTAGTATCTCAGGGGCAGAAGGCTACGAGCAGTACTTC.

This clone was seen only a few times. V gene TRBV10-2 combines with J gene TRBJ2-2; 11 positions agree with TRBD2. The CDR3 extends over 18 amino acids. Germline trimming cut 6 bases from V and 5 bases from J; bases unmatched to any gene: 14. Germline-derived CDR1 and CDR2 are WSHSY and SAAADI. CDR3 residues: CASRRVGMGLAATGELFF. The CDR3 DNA follows: TGCGCCAGCAGGAGAGTGGGCATGGGACTAGCGGCTACCGGGGAGCTGTTTTTT.

This chain joins TRBV18 and TRBJ2-2; a possible D gene is TRBD2 (5 bases). The CDR3 is made up of 15 amino acids. Germline V lookup: CDR1 KGHSH, CDR2 LQKENI. V was clipped by 3 bases and J by 7 bases, with 15 bases between them. Here the CDR3 reads CASSPTVGAGGELFF. In nucleotides, the CDR3 is TGTGCCAGCTCACCGACTGTCGGTGCGGGCGGGGAGCTGTTTTTT.

The genes are TRBV12-3 or TRBV12-4 and TRBJ2-1; the match to TRBD2 covers 11 bases. V trimming: 6 bases; J trimming: 6 bases; junction bases outside the gene matches: 1. CDR3 size: 13 residues. The CDR3 sequence is CASRTSGVNEQFF. In nucleotides, the CDR3 is TGTGCCAGCAGGACTAGCGGGGTCAATGAGCAGTTCTTC.

This chain joins TRBV7-8 and TRBJ2-1, with 12 bases aligning to TRBD2. Germline V gene data show CDR1 as SGHVS and CDR2 as FQNEAQ. After removal of 5 bases from V and 7 bases from J, the junction contained 12 bases not matched to a gene. The CDR3 has 17 residues. The CDR3 loop reads CASSHVLAGGRGNEQFF. The CDR3 region has the DNA TGTGCCAGCAGCCACGTACTAGCGGGGGGCCGGGGAAATGAGCAGTTCTTC. The full variable domain, in which reference TRBV7-8 and TRBJ2-1 provide the parts outside the CDR3, is GAGVSQSPRYKVAKRGQDVALRCDPISGHVSLFWYQQALGQGPEFLTYFQNEAQLDKSGLPSDRFFAERPEGSVSTLKIQRTQQEDSAVYLCASSHVLAGGRGNEQFFGPGTRLTVL.

The rearrangement uses TRBV5-5 and TRBJ2-7; TRBD1 agrees at 9 bases. V gave up 1 base and J gave up 4 bases; unmatched junction bases: 6. The CDR3 totals 15 residues. CDR1 is SGHKS and CDR2 is YYEKEE in the germline V gene (reference sequence). The CDR3 DNA is TGTGCCAGCAGCTTGAGTACAGGGGGCCGGTACGAGCAGTACTTC. This sequence encodes CASSLSTGGRYEQYF.

This clone came up a few times. J is TRBJ2-7 and V is TRBV10-1; 9 bases agree with TRBD2. CDR1 is WNHNN, CDR2 SYGVQD, per germline (reference sequence). J gave up 5 bases and V 0 bases, and 20 bases lay outside the gene matches. This CDR3 has 20 residues. The CDR3 loop is CASSESNGSGGPSGSNEQYF. CDR3 DNA sequence: TGCGCCAGCAGTGAGTCCAATGGGAGCGGGGGGCCGTCCGGATCTAACGAGCAGTACTTC.

The chain links TRBV5-4 to TRBJ2-5; 7 nucleotides agree with TRBD1. The V segment lost 5 bases and the J segment 4 bases; nucleotides outside the gene matches: 2. Germline CDR1 and CDR2: SGHNT and YYREEE (reference sequence). The CDR3 is made up of 12 amino acids. The CDR3 reads CASRRQGETQYF. The CDR3 coding sequence is TGTGCCAGCAGGAGACAGGGAGAGACCCAGTACTTC.